The 32 T cell receptor beta chains in this list originate from one sample, sequenced in a study of blood T cell repertoires in COVID-19. Sequenced by immunoSEQ multiplex PCR; TCRdb stores in-frame clones only, minus some. The sample carries about 130,000 clones, roughly 85% recorded once. Sequenced: peripheral blood. These receptors were collected from a human donor in a cohort sampled during active COVID-19.

The chain has TRBV10-2 and TRBJ2-5, with a weak D call TRBD2 (6 bases). From germline, CDR1 is WSHSY and CDR2 SAAADI. V was clipped by 3 bases and J by 3 bases, with 14 bases between them. The CDR3 is 15 residues long. The CDR3: CASSDDGWEEETQYF. Here the CDR3 DNA reads TGCGCCAGCAGTGATGACGGCTGGGAGGAAGAGACCCAGTACTTC.

The chain links TRBV19 to TRBJ1-1, with 7 positions matching TRBD1. This CDR3 is 15 amino acids long. In germline, CDR1 is LNHDA, CDR2 SQIVND (reference sequence). The trim removed 1 base at V and 8 bases at J, leaving 10 bases unmatched. The CDR3 DNA is TGTGCCAGTAGTATAGTGGAGACAGGGTCCAAGGAAGCTTTCTTT. This gives the protein CASSIVETGSKEAFF. The variable domain in full, completed from reference TRBV19 and TRBJ1-1, reads DGGITQSPKYLFRKEGQNVTLSCEQNLNHDAMYWYRQDPGQGLRLIYYSQIVNDFQKGDIAEGYSVSREKKESFPLTVTSAQKNPTAFYLCASSIVETGSKEAFFGQGTRLTVV.

J is TRBJ1-1 and V is TRBV10-3, with D maybe TRBD1 (5 bases). This CDR3 is 13 amino acids long. CDR1 and CDR2 (germline): ENHRY, SYGVKD. V lost 3 bases and J 5 bases, leaving 10 bases between the germline ends. CDR3 sequence reads: CAISESRETEAFF. CDR3 bases: TGTGCCATCAGTGAATCCAGGGAAACTGAAGCTTTCTTT.

V is TRBV18 and J is TRBJ1-2; 9 positions match TRBD1. The length of the CDR3 is 17 residues. V lost 3 bases to trimming and J lost 4 bases; unmatched junction nucleotides: 12. CDR1 is KGHSH and CDR2 is LQKENI in the germline V gene. This chain's CDR3 is CASSPTGGMLAGYGYTF. CDR3 sequence (DNA): TGTGCCAGCTCACCGACAGGGGGGATGCTTGCTGGCTATGGCTACACCTTC.

The chain links TRBV24-1 to TRBJ2-7, with D perhaps TRBD2 (5 bases). The V end lost 3 bases, the J end lost 4 bases, and 6 bases lay between the germline ends. Germline CDR1 KGHDR, CDR2 SFDVKD. The CDR3 sequence is 12 residues long. This CDR3 reads CATSDPGYEQYV. In DNA, the CDR3 is TGTGCCACCAGTGATCCGGGATACGAGCAGTACGTC.

The sample holds a few counts of this clone. The chain links TRBV7-9 to TRBJ1-4; D is ambiguous. The CDR3 length is 14 residues. Germline lookup yields CDR1 SEHNR and CDR2 FQNEAQ (reference sequence). The V gene lost 5 bases and the J gene lost 4 bases, with 11 bases spanning the gap. The CDR3: CASSHQANNEKLFF. CDR3 coding DNA: TGTGCCAGCAGCCATCAGGCTAATAATGAAAAACTGTTTTTT.

J is TRBJ1-4 and V is TRBV10-3, with a possible D match to TRBD1 (5 bases). The V end lost 3 bases, the J end lost 7 bases, and 18 bases lay between the germline ends. The germline V gene encodes CDR1 ENHRY and CDR2 SYGVKD. This CDR3 is built from 16 residues. CDR3 sequence: CAISDRRAGRSEKLFF. The CDR3 DNA reads as TGTGCCATCAGTGACCGACGTGCGGGGCGTAGTGAAAAACTGTTTTTT.

This clone has more than one count but fewer than ten. The identical CDR3 is also encoded by other nucleotide sequences in the sample. This sequence joins TRBV21-1 and TRBJ2-3; the table's TRBD1 call for D was not verified on the DNA. TRBV21-1 is a documented pseudogene. This CDR3 has 17 residues. CDR3 sequence (DNA): TGTGCCAGCAGCAAAGCGGGGGCGGGCGCAAACACAGATACGCAGTATTTT. It specifies CASSKAGAGANTDTQYF.

The J gene is TRBJ2-1, the V gene TRBV9; D uncertain. Germline V gene data show CDR1 as SGDLS and CDR2 as YYNGEE. The CDR3 runs 14 residues. V lost 0 bases and J lost 8, with 12 bases in between. The CDR3 protein is CASSVDRVVHEQFF. CDR3 bases: TGTGCCAGCAGCGTAGACCGAGTCGTACATGAGCAGTTCTTC.

The V call is TRBV18, the J call TRBJ1-1; D might be TRBD1 (5 bases). This CDR3 spans 13 amino acids. Germline-derived CDR1 and CDR2 are KGHSH and LQKENI. The V gene lost 7 bases and the J gene lost 3 bases, with 12 bases spanning the gap. This chain's CDR3 is CASWKGWDTEAFF. DNA of the CDR3: TGTGCCAGCTGGAAGGGGTGGGACACTGAAGCTTTCTTT.

V gene TRBV19 combines with J gene TRBJ1-4, with D maybe TRBD1 (5 bases). Germline assignment: CDR1 LNHDA and CDR2 SQIVND (reference sequence). The length of the CDR3 is 14 residues. V dropped 5 bases and J dropped 8 bases, with 15 bases sitting between them. This chain's CDR3 is CASSPQGPHEKLFF. DNA of the CDR3: TGTGCCAGTAGTCCCCAGGGCCCACACGAAAAACTGTTTTTT.

The gene calls are TRBV3-1 (or the pseudogene TRBV3-2) and TRBJ1-4; possibly TRBD1 for D (5 bases). The ends were cut back, 6 bases at V and 8 bases at J, with 19 bases in the middle. The CDR3 length is 15 residues. CDR1 is LGHDT and CDR2 is YNNKEL in the germline V gene (reference sequence). This CDR3 is CASSYAGLWGEKLFF. The CDR3 DNA is TGTGCCAGCAGTTACGCCGGGTTGTGGGGCGAAAAACTGTTTTTT.

This clone showed up just a few times. The sample contains more than one DNA sequence encoding this CDR3. V usage is TRBV9 and J usage is TRBJ2-3, with TRBD1 identical over 10 bases. After removal of 5 bases from V and 3 bases from J, the junction contained 6 bases not matched to a gene. The CDR3 has 15 amino acids. Germline lookup yields CDR1 SGDLS and CDR2 YYNGEE. CDR3: CASRPPGQGTDTQYF. The CDR3 nucleotides read TGTGCCAGCAGACCACCGGGACAGGGGACAGATACGCAGTATTTT.

This CDR3 is CASSSRLAGVGETQYF. In DNA, the CDR3 is TGTGCCAGCAGCTCCCGTCTAGCGGGAGTAGGAGAGACCCAGTACTTC. The chain joins TRBV7-2 to TRBJ2-5; 10 nucleotides match TRBD2. After removal of 4 bases from V and 4 bases from J, the junction contained 9 bases not matched to a gene. The germline CDR1 and CDR2 sequences are SGHTA and FQGNSA. The CDR3 is 16 residues long.

The chain couples TRBV7-2 to TRBJ2-1; 9 bases are shared with TRBD2. CDR3 length: 15 amino acids. Germline-derived CDR1 and CDR2 are SGHTA and FQGNSA. V lost 5 bases, J lost 6 bases, and 8 bases stayed unmatched. CDR3 coding DNA: TGTGCCAGCAGCCTAAAGGCGGGAGGGGTCAATGAGCAGTTCTTC. Protein: CASSLKAGGVNEQFF.

This chain connects TRBV12-3 or TRBV12-4 to TRBJ1-2; TRBD1 aligns across 9 bases. The ends lost 5 bases at V and 4 bases at J; junction bases unmatched: 2. The CDR3 sequence is 13 residues long. The CDR3 loop is CASSRDRAYGYTF. In DNA form, the CDR3 reads TGTGCCAGCAGTCGGGACAGGGCCTATGGCTACACCTTC.

Here the CDR3 DNA reads TGCGCCAGCAGTGGGCAACTAGCGTCGGGGAAAACCGGGGAGCTGTTTTTT. It specifies CASSGQLASGKTGELFF. The rearrangement uses TRBV10-1 and TRBJ2-2, with 7 bases that match TRBD2. V shed 4 bases, J shed 5 bases, and the junction held 13 bases outside the gene matches. The CDR3 totals 17 residues. Germline values: CDR1 WNHNN, CDR2 SYGVQD (reference sequence).

The J gene is TRBJ2-3, the V gene TRBV5-1; 7 bases are shared with TRBD2. Per germline, CDR1 SGHRS and CDR2 YFSETQ. CDR3 length: 14 amino acids. V lost 5 bases and J lost 2; bases outside the gene matches: 5. The CDR3 region has the DNA TGCGCCAGCAGTCATAGCGGGCCCACAGATACGCAGTATTTT. Amino acids: CASSHSGPTDTQYF.

The chain joins TRBV6-5 to TRBJ2-2; D possibly corresponds to TRBD2 (6 bases). This CDR3 comprises 15 residues. The V gene's germline CDR1 is MNHEY and CDR2 SVGAGI. The germline V and J ends were trimmed by 2 bases and 7 bases, with 14 bases remaining between them. The CDR3 region has the DNA TGTGCCAGCAGTTACACGGGAGTTTTGGGCGGGGAGCTGTTTTTT. Translating it yields CASSYTGVLGGELFF.

The rearrangement uses TRBV6-5 and TRBJ1-4; 7 bases fit TRBD1. The CDR3 totals 15 residues. Germline CDR1 reads MNHEY; CDR2 reads SVGAGI. V shed 0 bases and J 7 bases; nucleotides not matched to a gene: 5. As DNA, the CDR3 is TGTGCCAGCAGTTACTCTACAGGGGATCGTGAAAAACTGTTTTTT. Translation gives CASSYSTGDREKLFF.

The chain links TRBV15 to TRBJ1-1, with TRBD1 matching 12 bases. Germline V gives CDR1 LNHNV, CDR2 YYDKDF (reference sequence). With V trimmed by 2 bases and J by 0 bases, 10 bases remained unmatched. The CDR3 consists of 19 residues. The CDR3 DNA reads as TGTGCCACCAGCAGAAGTATAGGGACAGGGGGCACCATGAACACTGAAGCTTTCTTT. Translating gives CATSRSIGTGGTMNTEAFF.

The chain has TRBV7-8 and TRBJ2-7, with 11 bases lining up with TRBD2. The CDR3 is 16 amino acids. Germline lookup yields CDR1 SGHVS and CDR2 FQNEAQ. J was trimmed by 6 bases and V by 0 bases; bases with no gene match: 7. CDR3 DNA: TGTGCCAGCAGCTTAGCGACTAGCGGGATATCTGGCGAGCAGTACGTC. Protein sequence: CASSLATSGISGEQYV.

The chain is built from TRBV29-1 and TRBJ2-1; D may be TRBD1 (6 bases). Trimming took 5 bases from V and 9 from J, leaving 11 bases between them. Per germline, CDR1 SQVTM and CDR2 ANQGSEA. This CDR3 has 11 amino acids. The CDR3, as DNA: TGCAGCGTTTCTGTGACAGGTGAGCAGTTCTTC. Protein sequence: CSVSVTGEQFF.

V is TRBV4-3 and J is TRBJ2-3; 9 bases agree with TRBD2. This CDR3 contains 17 residues. Germline assignment: CDR1 LGHNA and CDR2 YSLEER. Trimming removed 0 bases from V and 9 bases from J; junction bases left unmatched: 13. CDR3 protein: CASSQESAGGPGVTQYF. The CDR3 bases are TGCGCCAGCAGCCAAGAAAGCGCGGGAGGGCCAGGGGTAACGCAGTATTTT.

The gene calls are TRBV4-3 and TRBJ1-5; the D gene is possibly TRBD1 (6 bases). The V gene's germline CDR1 is LGHNA and CDR2 YSLEER. The V end was cut by 2 bases, the J end by 2 bases, with 22 bases between. The CDR3 length is 19 residues. The CDR3: CASSQSPAGVGGGNQPQHF. Written as DNA, the CDR3 is TGCGCCAGCAGCCAATCTCCAGCAGGGGTGGGAGGGGGCAATCAGCCCCAGCATTTT.

This chain connects TRBV6-4 to TRBJ2-1, with TRBD1 identical over 8 bases. The germline V gene has CDR1 MRHNA and CDR2 SNTAGT. This CDR3 comprises 14 residues. The V gene end was trimmed by 4 bases and the J gene end by 5 bases; junction bases not matched to a gene: 4. The CDR3 is CASSAGQGNNEQFF. The CDR3 coding sequence is TGTGCCAGCAGTGCAGGACAGGGTAACAATGAGCAGTTCTTC.

The gene calls are TRBV19 and TRBJ2-1; 9 nucleotides match TRBD2. CDR1 and CDR2 (germline): LNHDA, SQIVND (reference sequence). The CDR3 extends over 16 amino acids. Trimming removed 2 bases from V and 0 bases from J; junction bases left unmatched: 2. The CDR3 loop reads CASSIISGSSYNEQFF. CDR3 nucleotides: TGTGCCAGTAGTATAATTAGCGGGAGCTCCTACAATGAGCAGTTCTTC.

The chain recombines TRBV5-1 with TRBJ2-7, with 10 bases lining up with TRBD1. Trimming cost V 4 bases and J 0 bases; bases outside gene matches: 4. This CDR3 is built from 15 residues. In germline, CDR1 is SGHRS, CDR2 YFSETQ. CDR3 amino acids: CASSPGTGDSYEQYF. Here the CDR3 DNA reads TGCGCCAGCAGCCCCGGGACAGGGGACTCCTACGAGCAGTACTTC. The variable domain in full, with the rest retrieved from reference TRBV5-1 and TRBJ2-7, is KAGVTQTPRYLIKTRGQQVTLSCSPISGHRSVSWYQQTPGQGLQFLFEYFSETQRNKGNFPGRFSGRQFSNSRSEMNVSTLELGDSALYLCASSPGTGDSYEQYFGPGTRLTVT.

The chain recombines TRBV5-6 with TRBJ1-2, with TRBD1 identical over 11 bases. The CDR3 is 16 residues long. The junction had 10 bases not matched to a gene; V was cut back by 4 bases and J by 5 bases. Germline V gives CDR1 SGHDT, CDR2 YYEEEE. The CDR3 protein is CASSRGQGDGLYGYTF. CDR3 nucleotide sequence: TGTGCCAGCAGCAGGGGACAGGGGGACGGTTTGTATGGCTACACCTTC.

V gene TRBV14 combines with J gene TRBJ2-3, with D tentatively TRBD1 (6 bases). Trimming removed 0 bases from V and 0 bases from J, with 7 bases in between. Germline assignment: CDR1 SGHDN and CDR2 FVKESK. The CDR3 is 15 amino acids. In DNA form, the CDR3 reads TGTGCCAGCAGCCAAGATAGGGGGAGCACAGATACGCAGTATTTT. Encoded protein: CASSQDRGSTDTQYF.

The chain joins TRBV11-2 to TRBJ2-7; 9 bases align to TRBD1. CDR3 size: 13 residues. Germline trimming cut 5 bases from V and 9 bases from J; bases unmatched to any gene: 8. Germline V gene lookup returns CDR1 SGHAT and CDR2 FQNNGV. CDR3 protein: CASSPIPGQGQYV. The CDR3 DNA reads as TGTGCCAGCAGCCCGATCCCGGGACAGGGGCAGTACGTC.

V and J are TRBV6-6 and TRBJ1-2; unclear D gene. The CDR3 spans 13 residues. V was shortened by 5 bases and J by 0 bases, with 7 bases between the two germline ends. Germline CDR1 reads MNHNY; CDR2 reads SVGAGI (reference sequence). The CDR3 loop is CASSNQANYGYTF. The CDR3 DNA reads as TGTGCCAGCAGTAACCAGGCTAACTATGGCTACACCTTC.